Shown below are 24 T cell receptor beta chains from a single sample sequenced in a study of cytomegalovirus exposure and HLA in healthy donors. Primers: 60 Vbeta forward and 13 Jbeta reverse. The assay was immunoSEQ multiplex PCR, and TCRdb's table has in-frame clones only and misses some. Of 95,000 to 100,000 clones detected, roughly 76% appear once; the ten largest clones hold around a fifth. Source material: PBMCs. The receptor set was obtained from a woman aged 55-70 years in good health and CMV-seropositive.

The J gene is TRBJ1-2, the V gene TRBV11-2; 10 bases agree with TRBD1. CDR1 is SGHAT and CDR2 is FQNNGV in the germline V gene. The CDR3 spans 17 residues. The junction had 13 bases not matched to a gene; V was cut back by 5 bases and J by 4 bases. The CDR3 DNA is TGTGCCAGCAGCCCAAGACAGGGGGCAATCCTCCCCTATGGCTACACCTTC. This gives the protein CASSPRQGAILPYGYTF.

V is TRBV6-5 and J is TRBJ2-5; 12 nucleotides line up with TRBD2. The end of the DNA fits TRBJ2-7 better, so the J call may be wrong. Germline-derived CDR1 and CDR2 are MNHEY and SVGAGI. CDR3 length: 15 residues. The CDR3: CASSYSGTSGYEQYF. The CDR3, as DNA: TGTGCCAGCAGTTACTCAGGGACTAGCGGGTACGAGCAGTACTTC.

The sample holds a few counts of this clone. The chain employs TRBV6-1 and TRBJ2-3; D unclear. The germline V gene encodes CDR1 MNHNS and CDR2 SASEGT. V was cut by 5 bases and J by 2 bases, with 14 bases left in between. This CDR3 contains 15 residues. CDR3 amino acids: CASSSRFGDTDTQYF. Written as DNA, the CDR3 is TGTGCCAGCAGTTCTCGTTTTGGAGACACAGATACGCAGTATTTT.

This sequence joins TRBV28 and TRBJ2-1, with a tentative D call TRBD2 (5 bases). Germline loops: CDR1 MDHEN, CDR2 SYDVKM. This CDR3 comprises 13 residues. Trimming left V 6 bases short and J 0 bases short, with 6 bases between. The CDR3 protein is CASRGSSYNEQFF. The CDR3 coding sequence is TGTGCCAGCAGAGGGAGCTCCTACAATGAGCAGTTCTTC.

In this sample, this clone turned up a few times. Written as DNA, the CDR3 is TGTGCCAGCTGTACCGGGACTAGCGTTCCCCAAGCGCAGTTCTTC. The encoded protein is CASCTGTSVPQAQFF. The chain recombines TRBV6-1 with TRBJ2-1; TRBD2 aligns across 10 bases. Germline-derived CDR1 and CDR2 are MNHNS and SASEGT. The CDR3 has 15 residues. V lost 8 bases and J lost 12; bases outside the gene matches: 16.

The chain has TRBV2 and TRBJ2-2, with D possibly matching TRBD2 (6 bases). The V end was cut by 0 bases, the J end by 1 base, with 12 bases between. The germline CDR1 and CDR2 sequences are SNHLY and FYNNEI. CDR3 size: 17 residues. CDR3 bases: TGTGCCAGCAGTGAAGCGCTTCTAGCGAGGAACACCGGGGAGCTGTTTTTT. As protein: CASSEALLARNTGELFF.

The chain links TRBV7-9 to TRBJ2-1, with unresolved D. The V end lost 4 bases, the J end lost 6 bases, and 4 bases lay between the germline ends. Germline lookup yields CDR1 SEHNR and CDR2 FQNEAQ (reference sequence). The CDR3 is 11 residues long. The chain's CDR3 is CASSSGNEQFF. The CDR3 DNA sequence: TGTGCCAGCAGCTCGGGCAATGAGCAGTTCTTC.

The chain recombines TRBV27 with TRBJ2-5, with 10 bases fitting TRBD1. The CDR3 is 15 amino acids. Looked up from germline, CDR1 is MNHEY and CDR2 is SMNVEV (reference sequence). With 4 bases clipped from V and 5 bases from J, the junction kept 7 bases outside the gene matches. CDR3 bases: TGTGCCAGCAGTTCCCCCGGGACAGGGGTGGAGACCCAGTACTTC. The encoded protein is CASSSPGTGVETQYF.

This clone came up a few times. The chain is built from TRBV6-1 and TRBJ2-3, with D perhaps TRBD2 (6 bases). This CDR3 comprises 17 residues. Germline V lookup: CDR1 MNHNS, CDR2 SASEGT. The V gene lost 2 bases and the J gene lost 6 bases, with 21 bases spanning the gap. The chain's CDR3 is CASSERGGNVRTDTQYF. The CDR3 nucleotides read TGTGCCAGCAGTGAACGCGGCGGGAACGTTAGGACGGATACGCAGTATTTT.

The chain has TRBV10-3 and TRBJ1-6, with D possibly being TRBD1 (6 bases). Germline V gene sequence: CDR1 ENHRY, CDR2 SYGVKD. V was cut by 8 bases and J by 7 bases, with 12 bases left in between. There are 13 residues in the CDR3. CDR3 protein: CAIGDRLNSPLHF. The CDR3, as DNA: TGTGCCATCGGCGACAGGTTAAATTCACCCCTCCACTTT.

J is TRBJ2-7 and V is TRBV27, with TRBD2 identical over 8 bases. CDR3 length: 20 residues. V was pared by 6 bases and J by 3 bases, with 25 bases of the junction left unmatched. Germline values: CDR1 MNHEY, CDR2 SMNVEV (reference sequence). The CDR3 DNA follows: TGTGCCAGCAGGAGGGGGGAAAGACAGATTTTAGCGGGGTACCTCTACGAGCAGTACTTC. It translates to CASRRGERQILAGYLYEQYF.

This chain joins TRBV5-1 and TRBJ1-4; D possibly corresponds to TRBD1 (5 bases). The CDR3 totals 14 residues. V was cut by 2 bases and J by 8 bases, with 13 bases left in between. Germline V CDR1 and CDR2: SGHRS, YFSETQ. The CDR3 loop reads CASSFQAPGEKLFF. Written as DNA, the CDR3 is TGCGCCAGCAGCTTCCAAGCCCCAGGGGAAAAACTGTTTTTT.

This sequence joins TRBV15 and TRBJ2-1; D perhaps matches TRBD2 (6 bases). Trimming cost V 0 bases and J 2 bases, with 11 bases left between them. The CDR3 is made up of 16 amino acids. Per germline, CDR1 LNHNV and CDR2 YYDKDF (reference sequence). This chain's CDR3 is CATSRDYGGTYNEQFF. CDR3 DNA sequence: TGTGCCACCAGCAGAGATTATGGCGGGACCTACAATGAGCAGTTCTTC.

The chain links TRBV28 to TRBJ1-4; D not certain. V lost 2 bases and J 10 bases, leaving 5 bases between the germline ends. The CDR3 is 11 residues long. Germline V CDR1 and CDR2: MDHEN, SYDVKM. In nucleotides, the CDR3 is TGTGCCAGCAGTTTACCGGGAAAACTGTTTTTT. As protein: CASSLPGKLFF. Full variable domain (missing parts from reference TRBV28 and TRBJ1-4): DVKVTQSSRYLVKRTGEKVFLECVQDMDHENMFWYRQDPGLGLRLIYFSYDVKMKEKGDIPEGYSVSREKKERFSLILESASTNQTSMYLCASSLPGKLFFGSGTQLSVL.

The chain combines TRBV7-9 with TRBJ2-5; TRBD2 aligns across 9 bases. The J call is uncertain, as TRBJ2-7 better fits the DNA end. CDR3 size: 14 residues. Germline-derived CDR1 and CDR2 are SEHNR and FQNEAQ (reference sequence). This chain's CDR3 is CASSLGLAGLEQYF. CDR3 in DNA: TGTGCCAGCAGCTTAGGGCTAGCGGGACTCGAGCAGTACTTC.

The gene calls are TRBV30 and TRBJ1-1; D perhaps matches TRBD1 (6 bases). V shed 3 bases and J shed 3 bases, with 14 bases lying between them. This CDR3 spans 14 amino acids. The V gene's germline CDR1 is GTSNPN and CDR2 SVGIG (reference sequence). The CDR3 loop reads CAWRTTGVYTEAFF. Written as DNA, the CDR3 is TGTGCCTGGAGGACGACAGGTGTGTACACTGAAGCTTTCTTT.

The chain employs TRBV29-1 and TRBJ2-1, with 14 bases identical to TRBD2. CDR3 length: 13 amino acids. The V gene's germline CDR1 is SQVTM and CDR2 ANQGSEA. The V segment lost 4 bases and the J segment 15 bases; nucleotides outside the gene matches: 8. The CDR3 region has the DNA TGCAGCGTTGGCGGGACTAGCGGGAGCACTCCGTTCTTC. It codes for CSVGGTSGSTPFF.

The chain recombines TRBV2 with TRBJ2-1; perhaps TRBD2 as D (6 bases). Germline CDR1 and CDR2: SNHLY and FYNNEI. Trimming removed 4 bases from V and 10 bases from J, with 17 bases in between. The CDR3 loop spans 14 amino acids. CDR3 sequence (DNA): TGTGCCAGCAGTGCGCGACTAGGCCGATGGGAGCAGTTCTTC. It translates to CASSARLGRWEQFF.

The CDR3 bases are TGTGCCAGCAGTTTCAGGGGGAGCACCGGGGAGCTGTTTTTT. The encoded protein is CASSFRGSTGELFF. The V gene is TRBV27, the J gene TRBJ2-2; 7 bases align to TRBD1. The CDR3 covers 14 residues. The germline V gene encodes CDR1 MNHEY and CDR2 SMNVEV (reference sequence). Unmatched junction bases numbered 2, after V lost 3 bases and J lost 4 bases.

CDR3 sequence reads: CASSSQGTITDTQYF. CDR3 coding DNA: TGTGCCAGCAGTTCCCAGGGGACGATCACAGATACGCAGTATTTT. The V and J genes are TRBV27 and TRBJ2-3; D might be TRBD1 (6 bases). Germline-derived CDR1 and CDR2 are MNHEY and SMNVEV (reference sequence). The ends were cut back, 4 bases at V and 2 bases at J, with 13 bases in the middle. The CDR3 length is 15 residues.

CDR3 coding DNA: TGTGCCAGCTCACCATCCGGGACAGGGGTCACTGAAGCTTTCTTT. Translating it yields CASSPSGTGVTEAFF. The chain couples TRBV18 to TRBJ1-1; 10 nucleotides line up with TRBD1. This CDR3 is 15 amino acids long. J was trimmed by 4 bases and V by 2 bases; bases with no gene match: 4. From germline, CDR1 is KGHSH and CDR2 LQKENI.

This clone was picked up a small number of times. V and J are TRBV7-9 and TRBJ2-5; D gene unclear. This CDR3 is 12 amino acids long. Germline CDR1 reads SEHNR; CDR2 reads FQNEAQ (reference sequence). Deletions cut 4 bases from V and 5 bases from J, with 8 bases between. This chain's CDR3 is CASSSFSETQYF. The CDR3 DNA sequence: TGTGCCAGCAGCTCGTTCTCGGAGACCCAGTACTTC.

The chain carries TRBV7-9 and TRBJ1-6; 9 bases agree with TRBD1. The CDR3 has 15 amino acids. V was pared by 4 bases and J by 8 bases, with 6 bases of the junction left unmatched. Germline V gives CDR1 SEHNR, CDR2 FQNEAQ (reference sequence). CDR3 DNA: TGTGCCAGCAGCTCTTCGACAGGGGGTTATTCACCCCTCCACTTT. Translating gives CASSSSTGGYSPLHF.

The rearrangement uses TRBV27 and TRBJ1-2; TRBD1 aligns across 8 bases. Germline CDR1 reads MNHEY; CDR2 reads SMNVEV (reference sequence). The junction had 6 bases not matched to a gene; V was cut back by 2 bases and J by 4 bases. There are 15 residues in the CDR3. This chain's CDR3 is CASSLRTGGFYGYTF. In nucleotides, the CDR3 is TGTGCCAGCAGTTTACGCACAGGGGGTTTCTATGGCTACACCTTC.